The TCR beta chain under discussion was sequenced for a study of human T cells and chemical hapten exposure (dated by TCRdb to about 2021). Notes on the research overall: For sensitization, 2% DPC in acetone was applied to an approximately 2 cm by approximately 2 cm area of upper inner arm skin. For TCR sequencing, blood came from about 28 alopecia patients at anywhere from one to four time points (pre-sensitization, 2, 6 and 24 weeks). Patch testing was performed on the upper back with Finn chambers containing 0.01% DPC, and the patch tests were scored after 6 days according to International Contact Dermatitis Research Group standards. Patients additionally received weekly therapeutic DPC doses to the scalp throughout the approximately 25-week study period. Libraries were pooled for sequencing, and per-sample TCR yields varied mainly because of small differences in library volumes within the pool. Blood samples were taken from patients before sensitization (week 0) and at 2, 6 and about 24 weeks after DPC sensitization. This study followed changes in the peripheral blood TCR repertoire in vivo during primary and secondary sensitization of alopecia patients to the hapten diphenylcyclopropenone (DPC). Most of the patients in the cohort were female, and the cohort covered alopecia areata with under or over 50% scalp involvement, alopecia totalis and alopecia universalis.

Overall results and qualifications from the work: Expanded TCRs formed significantly more large CDR3 similarity clusters than pre-sensitization or healthy control sets, consistent with antigen-driven responses. Alopecia, a presumed autoimmune disease, was present in all patients, so the immune response of the patients might differ from that of healthy individuals. Repeated subsampling changed both the strength of the expansion versus patch-test correlation and the threshold at which that correlation became significant. DPC sensitization did not change how many TCRs were above 1 in 1000 frequency, and no evidence was found of alterations in global repertoire structure. Patch test score was positively correlated with the number of PT1 expanded TCRs, with significance at thresholds 8, 16 and 32 but not at 4.

The sample's time point label, in plain terms: patch test 2, 6 weeks after DPC sensitization. The treatment or condition label for this specimen denotes: therapeutic diphenylcyclopropenone sensitization with weekly scalp DPC. At every patch-test visit, the blood draw took place before the patch test was put on. Eligible patients were aged 18 to 70, diagnosed with alopecia, deemed suitable for DPC therapy, and excluded if pregnant. Total RNA was extracted from unfractionated whole blood that had been collected in Tempus Blood RNA tubes. Libraries were constructed by RACE. The instrument given in TCRdb is NextSeq 500. Library preparation attached unique molecular identifiers to individual cDNA molecules for quantitative, reproducible TCR counting. Each blood RNA sample was used to sequence both TCR alpha and TCR beta chains. In the paper's pipeline: The median number of TCRs per sample was over 85,000, ranging from about 20,000 to 750,000. V, J and CDR3 annotation of the TCR reads was performed with the Decombinator software suite. For PS versus PT1 abundance plots, all samples were subsampled to the same number of TCRs (28,000). Expanded TCRs were defined as absent before sensitization and observed at least eight times at the 2-week time point. Clones were called with MiXCR by TCRdb after fastp trimmed the public reads at Q25, and only in-frame beta chains were retained. Each entry merges the rows of one CDR3 protein and shows their most common DNA and genes. It is TCRdb's table, rather than the study itself, that gives the V and J calls and clone size. The sample table records just over 40,000 distinct CDR3 sequences; approximately 3.4% of these occur just once. Approximately 6.7% of the sample is taken by the ten largest.

This clonotype was counted ten times or more. The antigen it binds to is not known. No qualities accompany the bases; no much larger clone lies one base away. The germline V gene (reference sequence) specifies DFQATT as CDR1 and SNEGSKA as CDR2. From its cysteine to its phenylalanine, the CDR3 spans 13 amino acids. The kept DNA is CDR3 alone, 39 bases in frame from the first base. The junction shows trimming of 6 bases on V and 5 bases on J, plus 16 bases between the germline ends. The sequence derives from a middle-aged man with alopecia areata. Some clones in this sample may be carry-over from other donors' samples. The sequence joins TRBV20-1 to TRBJ1-1; possibly the D gene is TRBD1, per 5 matching bases. The starting material was whole blood, obtained in connection with sensitization to the hapten diphenylcyclopropenone (DPC). This receptor has the CDR3 CSASGTLGTEAFF. The DNA is as follows: TGCAGTGCATCCGGGACCCTGGGAACTGAAGCTTTCTTT.